This T cell receptor (beta chain) comes out of a study of T cells in Graves' hyperthyroidism and ophthalmopathy. Study-level background: Peripheral blood was secured at the point of initial diagnosis, before any treatment.

From RNA transcripts, TCR beta CDR3 regions were amplified. HTBI primers drove first-round RT-PCR of the TCR CDR3. TCRdb re-analysed the multiplex PCR reads in MiXCR, keeping a single row per CDR3 protein. The sample shows hundreds of thousands of distinct CDR3 sequences, approximately 22% of them seen only once. Exclusion of patients followed from uncontrolled infection, other autoimmune disease, pregnancy or lactation. The CDR3 spans 19 residues. V lost 5 bases and J 0 bases, leaving 25 bases between the germline ends. This clonotype was seen many times. Sequenced sample: blood. The V and J genes are TRBV12-3 or TRBV12-4 and TRBJ1-1; TRBD1 might be the D (6 bases). The clonotype comes from a woman aged 70-85 years with Graves' ophthalmopathy. The CDR3 sequence is CASSNHLRGLLPMNTEAFF. The CDR3 DNA sequence: TGTGCCAGCAGTAATCACCTCAGGGGTCTCCTCCCCATGAACACTGAAGCTTTCTTT.